Below, one T cell receptor beta chain is given with its context. This sample is part of a study of T cell responses to AZD1222 COVID-19 vaccine. From germline, CDR1 is GTSNPN and CDR2 SVGIG (reference sequence). The CDR3 extends over 15 amino acids. V lost 6 bases to trimming and J lost 8 bases, with 25 bases between them. Method: immunoSEQ multiplex PCR; TCRdb's copy keeps in-frame clones and lacks some. The profile covers about 150,000 clones, with roughly 84% appearing a single time and 5.1% taken by the ten largest. This TCR derives from an adult who received the AZD1222 COVID-19 vaccine. The chain has TRBV30 and TRBJ1-2; perhaps TRBD1 as D (5 bases). The specimen was peripheral blood, collected 28 days after the second AZD1222 dose. Written as DNA, the CDR3 is TGTGCCTGTCAGAACCGGGGCCCTACATTGCTAGGCTACACCTTC. As protein: CACQNRGPTLLGYTF. Supplemented by reference TRBV30 and TRBJ1-2, the full variable domain reads SQTIHQWPATLVQPVGSPLSLECTVEGTSNPNLYWYRQAAGRGLQLLFYSVGIGQISSEVPQNLSASRPQDRQFILSSKKLLLSDSGFYLCACQNRGPTLLGYTFGSGTRLTVV.